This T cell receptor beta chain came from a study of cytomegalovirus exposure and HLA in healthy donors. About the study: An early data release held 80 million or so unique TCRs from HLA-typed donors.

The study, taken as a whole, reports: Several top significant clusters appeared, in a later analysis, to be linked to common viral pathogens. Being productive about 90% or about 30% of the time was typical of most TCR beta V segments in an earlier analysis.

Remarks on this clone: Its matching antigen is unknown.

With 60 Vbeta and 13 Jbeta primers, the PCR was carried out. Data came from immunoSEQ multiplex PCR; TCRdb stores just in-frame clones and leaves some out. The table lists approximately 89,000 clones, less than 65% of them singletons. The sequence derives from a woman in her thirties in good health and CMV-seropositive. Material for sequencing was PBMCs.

CDR3 amino acids: CASRPRGKGEAFF. The CDR3 DNA sequence: TGCGCCAGCAGACCTCGGGGGAAGGGTGAAGCTTTCTTT. This chain connects TRBV4-1 to TRBJ1-1; tentative D call: TRBD1 (5 bases). Per the germline V gene, CDR1 is MGHRA and CDR2 is YSYEKL. The CDR3 sequence is 13 residues long. With 6 bases removed from V and 7 bases from J, the gap between germline ends came to 15 bases.